This T cell receptor (beta chain) was recorded in a study of T cells in Graves' hyperthyroidism and ophthalmopathy. Background on the study: Peripheral blood samples were taken at initial diagnosis, prior to any treatment.

Amplification yielded TCR beta CDR3 regions, with RNA transcripts as the source. A first-round RT-PCR of the TCR CDR3 used the HTBI primer set. TCRdb independently ran MiXCR on the multiplex PCR reads; one entry per CDR3 protein. Among hundreds of thousands of distinct CDR3 sequences, roughly 13% were seen once, and the ten largest hold 9.2%. This CDR3 has 14 amino acids. The germline V gene has CDR1 LGHDT and CDR2 YNNKEL (reference sequence). To note about this clonotype: The junction does not match germline at one end; this may be a read error.

This chain connects TRBV3-1 to TRBJ2-2; the D is unclear. Input material: blood. This TCR came from a woman under 30 with Graves' hyperthyroidism. The DNA for the CDR3 is TGTGTCAGCAGCCCATTCCCAGTTTCCGGGGAGCTGTTTTTT. This encodes CVSSPFPVSGELFF.